Sample share makes the clone carrying this T cell receptor (beta chain) medium-sized. Its target is not known. The length of the CDR3 is 13 residues. With 6 bases clipped from V and 7 bases from J, the junction kept 8 bases outside the gene matches. Germline loops: CDR1 DFQATT, CDR2 SNEGSKA (reference sequence). Constant-region reverse primers amplified full-length variable regions, followed by semi-nested Nested Universal Primer A PCR. MiXCR, applied by TCRdb to the 5' RACE reads, yields one record per CDR3 protein. This table has some 62,000 distinct CDR3 sequences, around 30% appearing once. General study points: Tumor memory CD4+ T cell TCR gene usage clustered with blood and lymph node memory CD4+ cells and lymph node naive CD4+ cells. Whole repertoires were not studied in the larger cohort, only one V-J beta rearrangement.

Purified naive CD4+ T cells were depleted of CD25+ Tregs. Source material: tumor-infiltrating naive CD4+ T cells sorted from the breast tumor. Subset reported: naive CD4+ T cells, CD4+CD45RA+CD25-. This receptor was taken from a female donor with breast cancer. The chain links TRBV20-1 to TRBJ2-4; 8 nucleotides line up with TRBD2. The CDR3 sequence is CSARWTSRNIQYF. The CDR3 DNA sequence: TGCAGTGCGCGATGGACTAGCCGGAACATTCAGTACTTC.